This T cell receptor (beta chain) was found in a study of neurological immune-mediated disorders. TCRdb redid the calling of the 5' RACE reads with MiXCR, one entry per CDR3 protein. Seen here are tens of thousands of distinct CDR3 sequences, nearly 3.5% observed once, and the top ten hold around 3.7%. Unsorted libraries used 2 million PBMCs kept at -80 degrees C. This clonotype was recorded many times. Germline values: CDR1 SGHDT, CDR2 YYEEEE. V was cut by 4 bases and J by 4 bases, with 9 bases left in between. This CDR3 has 14 residues. The rearrangement links TRBV5-6 to TRBJ1-6; D is undetermined. Sequenced material: PBMCs. The TCR comes from a man between 35 and 55 years old with multiple sclerosis. The CDR3 DNA reads TGTGCCAGCAGCGCACAGACATATAATTCACCCCTCCACTTT. Translation: CASSAQTYNSPLHF.